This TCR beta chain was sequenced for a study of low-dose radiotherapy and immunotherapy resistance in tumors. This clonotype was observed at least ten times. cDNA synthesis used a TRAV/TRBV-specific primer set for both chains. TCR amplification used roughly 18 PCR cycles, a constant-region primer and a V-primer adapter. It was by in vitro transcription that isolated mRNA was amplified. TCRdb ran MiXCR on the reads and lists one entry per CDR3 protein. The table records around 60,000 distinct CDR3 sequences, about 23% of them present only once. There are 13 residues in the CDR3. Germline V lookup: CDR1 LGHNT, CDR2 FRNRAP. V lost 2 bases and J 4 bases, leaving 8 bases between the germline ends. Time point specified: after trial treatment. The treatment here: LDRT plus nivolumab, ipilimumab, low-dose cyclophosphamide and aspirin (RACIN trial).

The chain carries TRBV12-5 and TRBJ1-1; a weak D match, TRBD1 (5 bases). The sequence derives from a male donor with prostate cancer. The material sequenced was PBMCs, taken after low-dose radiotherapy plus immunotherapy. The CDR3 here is CASGLRGGTEAFF. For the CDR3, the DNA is TGTGCTAGTGGTTTGCGTGGGGGCACTGAAGCTTTCTTT.